This T cell receptor beta chain was sequenced during a study of OX40 agonist ivuxolimab in advanced cancers. Generated by immunoSEQ multiplex PCR, the TCRdb table keeps only in-frame clones and is missing some. The repertoire holds approximately 40,000 clones, with 75% to 85% as singletons. The CDR3 is made up of 12 amino acids. Trimming took 3 bases from V and 8 from J, leaving 8 bases between them. Per germline, CDR1 WSHSY and CDR2 SAAADI. The sequence came from an adult with an advanced solid tumor such as melanoma, head and neck, liver or kidney cancer. The sequencing here drew on CD4+ or CD8+ T cells sorted from blood, taken in a trial of the OX40 agonist ivuxolimab. This chain connects TRBV10-2 to TRBJ2-1, with no clear D. The CDR3 nucleotides read TGCGCCAGCAGTGACCTAGGGTATGAGCAGTTCTTC. This translates into CASSDLGYEQFF.